A single sample gave rise to the 6 T cell receptor beta chains below, sequenced in a study of T cell responses to AZD1222 COVID-19 vaccine. Some clones are missing from TCRdb's copy, which holds only in-frame ones; the method was immunoSEQ multiplex PCR. The data hold 95,000 to 100,000 clones, with around 84% observed a single time. The material was peripheral blood, obtained on day 0 of AZD1222 vaccination. The receptors were sampled from an adult in good health.

The chain links TRBV27 to TRBJ1-1, with D uncertain. This CDR3 is built from 14 residues. Germline loops: CDR1 MNHEY, CDR2 SMNVEV (reference sequence). The V and J ends lost 4 bases and 2 bases respectively, with 11 bases between them. The CDR3 nucleotides are TGTGCCAGCAGTTCCGAGAGGGCAAACACTGAAGCTTTCTTT. As protein: CASSSERANTEAFF.

This sequence joins TRBV5-4 and TRBJ2-3; 13 bases line up with TRBD2. This CDR3 is 16 amino acids long. V gave up 4 bases and J gave up 4 bases; unmatched junction bases: 6. Germline CDR1 is SGHNT and CDR2 is YYREEE (reference sequence). CDR3: CASSPRLAGGPDTQYF. CDR3 nucleotide sequence: TGTGCCAGCAGCCCGAGACTAGCGGGAGGTCCAGATACGCAGTATTTT.

The chain links TRBV7-3 to TRBJ2-1; 7 bases match TRBD1. Per germline, CDR1 SGHTA and CDR2 FQGTGA. Losses at the gene ends were 6 bases for V and 5 bases for J; bases not matched to a gene: 7. This CDR3 has 14 amino acids. The CDR3 region has the DNA TGTGCCAGCAGTCAGACAGGGCGGGACAATGAGCAGTTCTTC. Translation gives CASSQTGRDNEQFF.

V usage is TRBV28 and J usage is TRBJ1-5; D is uncertain. CDR1 and CDR2 from the germline V gene are MDHEN and SYDVKM. The V and J ends lost 2 bases and 4 bases respectively, with 15 bases between them. The CDR3 length is 16 residues. The CDR3: CASSLNLGHVNQPQHF. The CDR3 DNA follows: TGTGCCAGCAGTTTAAACTTAGGGCATGTGAATCAGCCCCAGCATTTT.

The V gene is TRBV7-8, the J gene TRBJ1-4, with D uncertain. The germline gives CDR1 SGHVS, CDR2 FQNEAQ. V dropped 6 bases and J dropped 3 bases, with 5 bases sitting between them. CDR3 length equals 12 residues. CDR3 sequence (DNA): TGTGCCAGCAGTAAGCCTAATGAAAAACTGTTTTTT. Its translation is CASSKPNEKLFF.

As DNA, the CDR3 is TGTGCCAGCAGCTTAGGAGGCGGTCCGGGAGGTGGCTACACCTTC. As protein: CASSLGGGPGGGYTF. This rearrangement joins TRBV7-9 to TRBJ1-2; D gene ambiguous. From germline, CDR1 is SEHNR and CDR2 FQNEAQ (reference sequence). The CDR3 totals 15 residues. Trimming removed 1 base at V and 7 bases at J, with 16 bases between.